One sample yielded the 8 T cell receptor beta chains listed below, sequenced in a study of cytomegalovirus exposure and HLA in healthy donors. The primer mix had 60 Vbeta and 13 Jbeta primers. Produced via immunoSEQ multiplex PCR; TCRdb's table is partial and in-frame only. This sample carries 130,000 to 150,000 clones, around 82% of them seen once, and the ten largest clones take around 2.5%. The specimen sequenced was PBMCs. These receptors all stem from a woman aged 18-29 years in good health and CMV-seropositive.

This clone was seen a few times. The chain employs TRBV9 and TRBJ2-5; TRBD1 is a possible D gene (5 bases). Germline CDR1 and CDR2: SGDLS and YYNGEE. The CDR3 consists of 15 residues. V was cut by 0 bases and J by 0 bases, with 9 bases left in between. The CDR3 sequence: CASSVGQGNQETQYF. CDR3 sequence (DNA): TGTGCCAGCAGCGTAGGGCAGGGAAACCAAGAGACCCAGTACTTC.

DNA of the CDR3: TGTGCCAGCAGCGCGACAGCTAACTATGGCTACACCTTC. This sequence encodes CASSATANYGYTF. This chain uses TRBV5-5 with TRBJ1-2, with a tentative D call TRBD1 (5 bases). The CDR3 contains 13 residues. Germline V lookup: CDR1 SGHKS, CDR2 YYEKEE (reference sequence). V dropped 4 bases and J dropped 0 bases, with 7 bases sitting between them.

This clone was picked up one time. The chain carries TRBV5-4 and TRBJ2-1; 10 positions match TRBD1. The CDR3 is made up of 17 amino acids. Germline V gives CDR1 SGHNT, CDR2 YYREEE (reference sequence). Trimming at V came to 0 bases and at J to 3 bases, leaving 6 bases not matched to a gene. The CDR3, as DNA: TGTGCCAGCAGCTTGGGCGCCGGGACAGGGGTCTACAATGAGCAGTTCTTC. Its translation is CASSLGAGTGVYNEQFF.

The chain joins TRBV18 to TRBJ2-7; 10 bases match TRBD1. Germline CDR1 KGHSH, CDR2 LQKENI. The V and J ends lost 0 bases and 4 bases, in that order; junction bases with no gene match: 9. The CDR3 covers 17 residues. The CDR3 DNA is TGTGCCAGCTCACCACCCGTCGGGGGACAGGGGCGATACGAGCAGTACTTC. This gives the protein CASSPPVGGQGRYEQYF.

Concerning this clone itself: This sample also contains other DNA sequences that code for the same CDR3. The chain employs TRBV2 and TRBJ2-7; weak D call: TRBD1 (6 bases). Germline CDR1 reads SNHLY; CDR2 reads FYNNEI. V lost 5 bases and J lost 0, with 14 bases in between. The CDR3 totals 15 residues. In DNA, the CDR3 is TGTGCCAGCAGTAGCACCCGGACAGCCTCCTACGAGCAGTACTTC. This gives the protein CASSSTRTASYEQYF.

The genes are TRBV27 and TRBJ2-2; a weak D match, TRBD1 (5 bases). Germline lookup yields CDR1 MNHEY and CDR2 SMNVEV (reference sequence). V lost 6 bases to trimming and J lost 1 base, with 15 bases between them. This CDR3 has 16 residues. CDR3 sequence: CASSSYRMKNTGELFF. The CDR3 nucleotides read TGTGCCAGCAGCTCTTACAGGATGAAGAACACCGGGGAGCTGTTTTTT.

The chain employs TRBV11-3 and TRBJ2-6, with 7 bases aligning to TRBD2. V lost 1 base, J lost 4 bases, and 10 bases stayed unmatched. CDR3 length equals 18 residues. Germline-derived CDR1 and CDR2 are SGHNT and YENEEA. The DNA for the CDR3 is TGTGCCAGCAGCTTAGGGGGGGGGAAAGGCACCGGGGCCAACGTCCTGACTTTC. It yields the protein CASSLGGGKGTGANVLTF.

This chain uses TRBV25-1 with TRBJ1-1; a possible D gene is TRBD1 (5 bases). The length of the CDR3 is 13 residues. In germline, CDR1 is MGHDK, CDR2 SYGVNS. The ends were cut back, 3 bases at V and 6 bases at J, with 11 bases in the middle. The DNA of the CDR3 is TGTGCCAGCAGTGACCTCGGCAGGGCTGAAGCTTTCTTT. It encodes CASSDLGRAEAFF. Full variable domain (outside the CDR3, taken from reference TRBV25-1 and TRBJ1-1): EADIYQTPRYLVIGTGKKITLECSQTMGHDKMYWYQQDPGMELHLIHYSYGVNSTEKGDLSSESTVSRIRTEHFPLTLESARPSHTSQYLCASSDLGRAEAFFGQGTRLTVV.